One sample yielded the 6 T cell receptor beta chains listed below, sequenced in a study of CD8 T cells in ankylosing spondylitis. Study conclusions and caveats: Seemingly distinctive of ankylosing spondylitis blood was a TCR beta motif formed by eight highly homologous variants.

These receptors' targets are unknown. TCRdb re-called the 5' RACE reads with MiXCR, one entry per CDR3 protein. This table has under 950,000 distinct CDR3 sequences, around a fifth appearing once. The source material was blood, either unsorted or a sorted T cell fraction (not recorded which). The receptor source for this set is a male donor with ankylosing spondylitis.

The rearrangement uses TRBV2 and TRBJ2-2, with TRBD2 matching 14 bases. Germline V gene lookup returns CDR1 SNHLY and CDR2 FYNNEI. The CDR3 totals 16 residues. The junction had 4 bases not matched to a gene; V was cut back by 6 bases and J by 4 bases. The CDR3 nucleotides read TGTGCCAGCAGGCCCGGACTAGCGGGAGGCACCGGGGAGCTGTTTTTT. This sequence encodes CASRPGLAGGTGELFF.

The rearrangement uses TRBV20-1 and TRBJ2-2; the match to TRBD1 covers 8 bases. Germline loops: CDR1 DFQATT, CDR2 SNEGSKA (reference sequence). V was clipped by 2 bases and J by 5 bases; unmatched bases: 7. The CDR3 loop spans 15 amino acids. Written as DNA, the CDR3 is TGCAGTGCTAGATTCAGGCAGGGGGCGACCGGGGAGCTGTTTTTT. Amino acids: CSARFRQGATGELFF.

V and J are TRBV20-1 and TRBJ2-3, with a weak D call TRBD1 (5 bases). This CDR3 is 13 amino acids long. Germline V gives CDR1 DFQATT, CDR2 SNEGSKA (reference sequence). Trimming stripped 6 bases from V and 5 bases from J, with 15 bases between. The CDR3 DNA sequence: TGCAGTGCGCCACCCCAGGGTGGAGATACGCAGTATTTT. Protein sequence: CSAPPQGGDTQYF.

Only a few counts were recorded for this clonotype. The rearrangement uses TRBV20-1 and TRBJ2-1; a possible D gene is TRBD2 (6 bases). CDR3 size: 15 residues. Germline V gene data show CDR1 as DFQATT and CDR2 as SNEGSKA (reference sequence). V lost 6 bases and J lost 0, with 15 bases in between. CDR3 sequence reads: CSAIPAGFSYNEQFF. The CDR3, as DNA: TGCAGTGCAATCCCAGCGGGCTTCTCCTACAATGAGCAGTTCTTC.

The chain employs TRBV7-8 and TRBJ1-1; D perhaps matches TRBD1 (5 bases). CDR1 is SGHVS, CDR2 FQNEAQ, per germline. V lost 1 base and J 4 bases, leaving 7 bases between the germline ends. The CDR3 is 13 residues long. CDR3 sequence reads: CASSLETVTEAFF. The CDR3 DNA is TGTGCCAGCAGCTTAGAGACAGTCACTGAAGCTTTCTTT.

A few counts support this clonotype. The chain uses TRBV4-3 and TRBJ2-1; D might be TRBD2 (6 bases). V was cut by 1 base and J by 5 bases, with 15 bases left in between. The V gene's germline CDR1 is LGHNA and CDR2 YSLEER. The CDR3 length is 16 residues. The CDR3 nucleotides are TGCGCCAGCAGCCAAGGCCCGGCTAGCGCCCACAATGAGCAGTTCTTC. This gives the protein CASSQGPASAHNEQFF.